Described below is a single TCR beta chain sequence and its context. Its antigen has not been determined. It has no much larger one-base neighbor in the sample; base qualities were not kept. Trimming takes 4 bases from V and 5 bases from J, and the germline ends sit 9 bases apart. Inclusive of the bounding cysteine and phenylalanine, the CDR3 is 13 residues long. The retained sequence is limited to the CDR3, 39 bases, with the frame set at the first base. CDR1 MNHNS and CDR2 SASEGT were looked up in the germline V gene. This sample is part of a study of PD-1 blockade in classical Hodgkin lymphoma (dated by TCRdb to 2018 to 2020). Broadly, across the study: Nivolumab dosing was 3 mg/kg intravenously every 2 weeks, continuing until either disease progression or unacceptable toxicity. The study used CyTOF and TCR beta sequencing to define a peripheral blood immune signature of response to PD-1 blockade in classical Hodgkin lymphoma.

Genomic DNA was extracted with the Qiagen DNeasy kit from unsorted PBMCs and from negatively selected CD4+ and CD8+ fractions. Amplification of TCR beta CDR3 regions was done by immunoSEQ multiplex PCR with primers that anneal to V and J segments. A synthetic immune receptor repertoire was used to minimize amplification bias, and any residual bias was removed computationally once sequencing was done. Processing in the source paper ran as follows. Repertoire diversity was quantified as the Shannon entropy index using custom Python scripts. Unsorted, CD4+ and CD8+ repertoires were analyzed separately, except in combined analyses where CD4+ and CD8+ sequences were merged in silico. Clonal expansion was defined as at least a 2-fold frequency increase after treatment relative to C1D1, with a pseudocount of 0.5 for undetected baseline clones. Singleton clones were defined as clones with 0 or 1 copy at C1D1, and non-singleton clones were defined as clones with 2 or more copies. Clones expanded in unsorted samples were labelled as CD4+, CD8+ or unknown by matching protein sequences in sorted samples from the same patient. Wilcoxon tests were applied to paired samples to test diversity changes from C1D1 to C4D1. Held by TCRdb, this immuneACCESS table contains in-frame sequences only and omits some clones. Under half of the omission traces to an unresolved V gene where checked; the cause of the rest is unknown. From that table come the V and J calls and clone size; the DNA was used to work out D and trimming. This sample holds tens of thousands of clones; under 95% were observed only once. The ten largest clones take up approximately 10% of the sample.

The intended sense of this specimen's time point label: cycle 4 day 1 (C4D1), after 6 weeks of nivolumab. Every trial patient had relapsed after autologous stem cell transplantation, and cohorts A, B and C differed in prior brentuximab vedotin exposure. The trial cohort included 56 patients with relapsed/refractory classical Hodgkin lymphoma, and each patient had a best overall response of complete response, partial response or progressive disease. Single-agent nivolumab was administered to trial patients in the multi-cohort phase II CheckMate 205 trial. An independent review committee assessed best overall response using the 2007 International Working Group response criteria. PBMCs from the trial were collected at three points: immediately before nivolumab initiation (C1D1), and during therapy at cycle 2 day 1 and cycle 4 day 1. After peripheral blood was drawn into 8 mL Vacutainer Cell Preparation Tubes, PBMCs were isolated by centrifugation and then cryopreserved.

Overall study outcomes, separate from this receptor: Diversity was lower in patients who began nivolumab less than 1 year after ASCT, so these patients were left out of later analyses to avoid confounding by immune reconstitution. Baseline TCR diversity was reported as lower in newly diagnosed patients than in healthy donors, and lower still in relapsed/refractory patients. A significant rise by C4D1 was seen in CD4+ but not CD8+ TCR diversity (p=0.0027 vs p=0.16), with the rise being most apparent in complete responders (p=0.02). Trial patients achieving complete response had baseline diversity similar to newly diagnosed patients, whereas partial responders and progressors had significantly lower diversity. The study covered only a single clinical trial cohort, and the causes of the repertoire differences, possibly disease activity or prior therapy, were still not defined.

This sequence was found in a human donor with classical Hodgkin lymphoma. The chain is made from TRBV6-1 and TRBJ2-1; no D gene is confidently identified. The material sequenced was peripheral blood mononuclear cells (PBMCs), taken before the fourth cycle of nivolumab. The nucleotide sequence reads as follows: TGTGCCAGCAGTGGGGCAGCTAACAATGAGCAGTTCTTC. Its protein is CASSGAANNEQFF.